This record looks at one T cell receptor (beta chain) sequence and its context. Its target is not known. This record belongs to a study of identical twins' blood T cells. Study outcomes and limitations: Each donor's most abundant TCRbeta clonotypes shared more CDR3 sequences with her twin than unrelated donors.

Looked up from germline, CDR1 is GTSNPN and CDR2 is SVGIG (reference sequence). Trimming removed 1 base from V and 4 bases from J, with 5 bases in between. This CDR3 is built from 11 residues. MiXCR, run by TCRdb on the 5' RACE reads, gives a single entry per CDR3 protein. The data hold around 380,000 distinct CDR3 sequences, with roughly 28% observed a single time. The genes are TRBV30 and TRBJ2-7, with D hard to call. Source material: PBMCs. This clonotype originated in a woman between 18 and 49 years old in good health. In DNA, the CDR3 is TGTGCCTGGAGTGCAAGGTACGAGCAGTACTTC. This translates into CAWSARYEQYF. Full variable domain (outside the CDR3, taken from reference TRBV30 and TRBJ2-7): SQTIHQWPATLVQPVGSPLSLECTVEGTSNPNLYWYRQAAGRGLQLLFYSVGIGQISSEVPQNLSASRPQDRQFILSSKKLLLSDSGFYLCAWSARYEQYFGPGTRLTVT.